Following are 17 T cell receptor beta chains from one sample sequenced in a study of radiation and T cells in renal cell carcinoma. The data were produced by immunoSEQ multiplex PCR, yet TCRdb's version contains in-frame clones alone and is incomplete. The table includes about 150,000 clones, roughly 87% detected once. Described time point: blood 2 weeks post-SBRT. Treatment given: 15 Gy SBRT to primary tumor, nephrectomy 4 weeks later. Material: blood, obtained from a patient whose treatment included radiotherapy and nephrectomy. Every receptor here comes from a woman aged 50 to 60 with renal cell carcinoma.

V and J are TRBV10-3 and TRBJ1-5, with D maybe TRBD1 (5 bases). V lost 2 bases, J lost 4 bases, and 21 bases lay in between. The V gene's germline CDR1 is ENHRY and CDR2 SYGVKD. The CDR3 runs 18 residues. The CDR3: CAISEQGFSQYWNQPQHF. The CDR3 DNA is TGTGCCATCAGTGAGCAGGGCTTTTCTCAATATTGGAATCAGCCCCAGCATTTT.

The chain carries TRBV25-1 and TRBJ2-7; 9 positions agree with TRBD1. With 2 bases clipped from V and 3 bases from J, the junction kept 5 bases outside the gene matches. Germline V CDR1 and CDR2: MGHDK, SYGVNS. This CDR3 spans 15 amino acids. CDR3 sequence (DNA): TGTGCCAGCAGTGAAACAGGGGGCTTCATCTACGAGCAGTACTTC. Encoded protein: CASSETGGFIYEQYF.

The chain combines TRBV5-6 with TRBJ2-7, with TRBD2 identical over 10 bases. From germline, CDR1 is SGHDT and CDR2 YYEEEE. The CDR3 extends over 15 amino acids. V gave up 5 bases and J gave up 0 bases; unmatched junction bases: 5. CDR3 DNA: TGTGCCAGCAGAAAAATAGCGGGGGGCTCCTACGAGCAGTACTTC. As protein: CASRKIAGGSYEQYF.

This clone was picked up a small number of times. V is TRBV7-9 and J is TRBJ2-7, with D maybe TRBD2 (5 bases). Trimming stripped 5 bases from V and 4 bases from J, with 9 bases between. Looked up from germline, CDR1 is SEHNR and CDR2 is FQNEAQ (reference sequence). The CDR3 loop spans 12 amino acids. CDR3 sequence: CASSPSGYEQYF. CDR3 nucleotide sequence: TGTGCCAGCAGCCCCTCGGGATACGAGCAGTACTTC.

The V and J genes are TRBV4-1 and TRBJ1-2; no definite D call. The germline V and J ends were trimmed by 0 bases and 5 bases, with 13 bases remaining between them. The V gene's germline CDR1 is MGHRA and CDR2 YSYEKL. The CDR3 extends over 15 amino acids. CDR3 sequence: CASSQDFRSIYGYTF. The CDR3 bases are TGCGCCAGCAGCCAAGATTTTAGGTCAATTTATGGCTACACCTTC.

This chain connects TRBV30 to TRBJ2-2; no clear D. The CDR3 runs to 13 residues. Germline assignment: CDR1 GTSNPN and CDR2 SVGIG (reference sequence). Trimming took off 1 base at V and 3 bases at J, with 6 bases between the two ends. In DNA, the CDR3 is TGTGCCTGGAGTGGATCAGACACCGGGGAGCTGTTTTTT. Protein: CAWSGSDTGELFF.

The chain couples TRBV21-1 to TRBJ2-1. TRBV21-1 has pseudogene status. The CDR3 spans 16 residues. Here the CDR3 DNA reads TGTGCCAGCAGCGGCCGCCAATGGACGGACCGCGGTGAGCAGTTCTTC. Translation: CASSGRQWTDRGEQFF.

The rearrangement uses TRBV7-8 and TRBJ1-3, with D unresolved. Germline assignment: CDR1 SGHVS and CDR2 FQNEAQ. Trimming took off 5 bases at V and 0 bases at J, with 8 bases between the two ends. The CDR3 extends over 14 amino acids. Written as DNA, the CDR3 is TGTGCCAGCAGCACACACATCTCTGGAAACACCATATATTTT. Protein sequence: CASSTHISGNTIYF.

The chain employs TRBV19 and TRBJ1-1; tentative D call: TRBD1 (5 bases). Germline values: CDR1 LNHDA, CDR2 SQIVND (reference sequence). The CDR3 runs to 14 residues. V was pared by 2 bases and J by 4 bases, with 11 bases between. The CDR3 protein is CASSIYRRGTEAFF. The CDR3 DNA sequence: TGTGCCAGTAGTATATACCGTAGGGGCACTGAAGCTTTCTTT.

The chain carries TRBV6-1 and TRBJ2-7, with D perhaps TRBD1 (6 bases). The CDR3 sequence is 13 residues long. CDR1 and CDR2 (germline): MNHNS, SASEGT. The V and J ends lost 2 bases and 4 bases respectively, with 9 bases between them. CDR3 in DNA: TGTGCCAGCAGTGAAATGACAGGATACGAGCAGTACTTC. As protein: CASSEMTGYEQYF.

In nucleotides, the CDR3 is TGCGCCAGCAGCCAGGGGGACATTGACTATGGCTACACCTTC. It encodes CASSQGDIDYGYTF. The rearrangement joins TRBV4-1 to TRBJ1-2; a possible D gene is TRBD1 (6 bases). Trimming cost V 3 bases and J 3 bases, with 11 bases left between them. The CDR3 is 14 residues long. The germline CDR1 and CDR2 sequences are MGHRA and YSYEKL.

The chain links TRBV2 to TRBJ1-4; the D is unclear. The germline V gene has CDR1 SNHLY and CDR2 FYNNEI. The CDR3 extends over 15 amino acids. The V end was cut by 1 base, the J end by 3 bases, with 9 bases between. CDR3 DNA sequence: TGTGCCAGCAGTGAAGTAACTTCCCCTAATGAAAAACTGTTTTTT. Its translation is CASSEVTSPNEKLFF.

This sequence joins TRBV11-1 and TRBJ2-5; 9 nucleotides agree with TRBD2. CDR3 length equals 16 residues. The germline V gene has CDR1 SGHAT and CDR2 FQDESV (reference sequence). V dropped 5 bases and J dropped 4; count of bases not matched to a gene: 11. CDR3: CASSPRTSDDIETQYF. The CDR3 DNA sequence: TGTGCCAGCAGCCCTCGGACTAGCGACGACATAGAGACCCAGTACTTC.

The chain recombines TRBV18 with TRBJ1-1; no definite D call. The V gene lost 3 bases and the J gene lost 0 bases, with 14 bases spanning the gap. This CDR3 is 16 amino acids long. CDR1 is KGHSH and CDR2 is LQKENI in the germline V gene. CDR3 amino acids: CASSPRATTMNTEAFF. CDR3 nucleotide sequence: TGTGCCAGCTCACCTCGGGCGACCACGATGAACACTGAAGCTTTCTTT.

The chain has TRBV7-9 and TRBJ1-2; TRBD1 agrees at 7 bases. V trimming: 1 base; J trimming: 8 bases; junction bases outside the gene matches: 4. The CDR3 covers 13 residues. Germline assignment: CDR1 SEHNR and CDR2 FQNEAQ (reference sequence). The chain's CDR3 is CASSLGTDRGYTF. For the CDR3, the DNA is TGTGCCAGCAGCTTAGGTACGGACAGGGGCTACACCTTC.

The CDR3 DNA follows: TGTGCCAGCAGTTTTCCCGGACAGGAACTGACCTTC. Amino acids: CASSFPGQELTF. The chain recombines TRBV6-5 with TRBJ1-2; TRBD1 matches 7 bases. V gave up 4 bases and J gave up 14 bases; unmatched junction bases: 10. CDR1 and CDR2 from the germline V gene are MNHEY and SVGAGI. The CDR3 has 12 residues.

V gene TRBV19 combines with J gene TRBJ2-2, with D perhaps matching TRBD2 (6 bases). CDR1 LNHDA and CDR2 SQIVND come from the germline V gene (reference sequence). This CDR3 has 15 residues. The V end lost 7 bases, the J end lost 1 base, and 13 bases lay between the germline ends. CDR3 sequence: CASIAGPGNTGELFF. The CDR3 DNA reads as TGTGCCAGTATCGCGGGGCCGGGGAACACCGGGGAGCTGTTTTTT.